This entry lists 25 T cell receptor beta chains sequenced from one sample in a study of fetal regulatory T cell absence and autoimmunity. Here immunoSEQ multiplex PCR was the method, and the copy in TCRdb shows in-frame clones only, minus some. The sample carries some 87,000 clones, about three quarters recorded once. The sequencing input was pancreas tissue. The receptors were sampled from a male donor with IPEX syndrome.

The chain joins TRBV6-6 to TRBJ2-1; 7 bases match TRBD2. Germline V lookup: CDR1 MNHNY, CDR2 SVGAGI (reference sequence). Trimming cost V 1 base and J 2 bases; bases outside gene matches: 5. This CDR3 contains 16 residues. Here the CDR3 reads CASSYLRLATYNEQFF. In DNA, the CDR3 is TGTGCCAGCAGTTACTTGAGACTAGCTACCTACAATGAGCAGTTCTTC.

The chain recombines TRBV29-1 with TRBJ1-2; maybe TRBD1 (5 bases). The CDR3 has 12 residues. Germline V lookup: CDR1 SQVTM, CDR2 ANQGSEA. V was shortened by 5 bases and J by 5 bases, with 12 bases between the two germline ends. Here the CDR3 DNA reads TGCAGCGTTCGGGGGGTGGTTTATGGCTACACCTTC. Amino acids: CSVRGVVYGYTF.

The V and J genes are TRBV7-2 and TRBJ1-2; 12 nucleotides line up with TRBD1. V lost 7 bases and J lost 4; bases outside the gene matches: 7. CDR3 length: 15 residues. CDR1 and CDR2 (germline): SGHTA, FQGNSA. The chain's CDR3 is CASTEGQGAGYGYTF. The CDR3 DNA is TGTGCCAGCACCGAGGGACAGGGGGCGGGCTATGGCTACACCTTC.

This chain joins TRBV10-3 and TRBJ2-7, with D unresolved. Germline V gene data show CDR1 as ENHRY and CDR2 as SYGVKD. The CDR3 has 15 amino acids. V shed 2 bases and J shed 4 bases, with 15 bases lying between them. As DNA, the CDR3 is TGTGCCATCAGTGAGCGGGCGCGGCTACCTTACGAGCAGTACTTC. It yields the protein CAISERARLPYEQYF.

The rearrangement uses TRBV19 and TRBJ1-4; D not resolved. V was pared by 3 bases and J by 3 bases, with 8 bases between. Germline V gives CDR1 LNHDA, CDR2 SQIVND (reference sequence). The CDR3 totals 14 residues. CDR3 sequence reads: CASSMGGPNEKLFF. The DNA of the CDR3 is TGTGCCAGTAGTATGGGTGGGCCTAATGAAAAACTGTTTTTT.

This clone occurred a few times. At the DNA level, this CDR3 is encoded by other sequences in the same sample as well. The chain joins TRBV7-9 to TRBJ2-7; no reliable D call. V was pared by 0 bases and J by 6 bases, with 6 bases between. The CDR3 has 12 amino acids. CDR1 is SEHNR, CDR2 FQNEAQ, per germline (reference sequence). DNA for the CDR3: TGTGCCAGCAGCTTAGCTCGAGGCGAGCAGTACTTC. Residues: CASSLARGEQYF.

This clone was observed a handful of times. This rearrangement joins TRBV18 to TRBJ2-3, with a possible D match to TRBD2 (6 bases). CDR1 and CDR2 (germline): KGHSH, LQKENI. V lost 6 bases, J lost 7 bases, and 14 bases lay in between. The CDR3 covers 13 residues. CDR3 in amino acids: CASSRGPSHTQYF. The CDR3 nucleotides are TGTGCCAGCTCGCGGGGTCCTTCGCATACGCAGTATTTT.

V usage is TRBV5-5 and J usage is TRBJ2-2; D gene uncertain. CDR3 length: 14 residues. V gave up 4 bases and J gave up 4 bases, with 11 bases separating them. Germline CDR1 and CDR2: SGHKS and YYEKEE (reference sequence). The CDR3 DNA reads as TGTGCCAGCAGCCTTTCCCATTTCACCGGGGAGCTGTTTTTT. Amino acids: CASSLSHFTGELFF. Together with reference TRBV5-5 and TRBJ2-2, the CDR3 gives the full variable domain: DAGVTQSPTHLIKTRGQQVTLRCSPISGHKSVSWYQQVLGQGPQFIFQYYEKEERGRGNFPDRFSARQFPNYSSELNVNALLLGDSALYLCASSLSHFTGELFFGEGSRLTVL.

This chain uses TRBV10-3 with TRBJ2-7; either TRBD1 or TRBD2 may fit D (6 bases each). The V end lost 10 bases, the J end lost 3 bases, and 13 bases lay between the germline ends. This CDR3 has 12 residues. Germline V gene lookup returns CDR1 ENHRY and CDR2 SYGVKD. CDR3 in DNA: TGTGCCACCACGAGGGGGGACTACGAGCAGTACTTC. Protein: CATTRGDYEQYF.

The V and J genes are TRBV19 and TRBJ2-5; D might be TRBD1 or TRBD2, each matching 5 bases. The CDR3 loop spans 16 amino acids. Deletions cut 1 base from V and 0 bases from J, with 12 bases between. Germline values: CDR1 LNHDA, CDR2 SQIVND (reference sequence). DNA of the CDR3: TGTGCCAGTAGTATAGCTTGGGACCTCAACCAAGAGACCCAGTACTTC. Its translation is CASSIAWDLNQETQYF.

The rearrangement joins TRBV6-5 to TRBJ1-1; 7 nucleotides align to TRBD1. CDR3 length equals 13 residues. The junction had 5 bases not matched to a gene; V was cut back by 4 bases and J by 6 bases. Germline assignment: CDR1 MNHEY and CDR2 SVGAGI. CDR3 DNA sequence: TGTGCCAGCAGTTTCCAGACAGGGTCTGAAGCTTTCTTT. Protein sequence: CASSFQTGSEAFF.

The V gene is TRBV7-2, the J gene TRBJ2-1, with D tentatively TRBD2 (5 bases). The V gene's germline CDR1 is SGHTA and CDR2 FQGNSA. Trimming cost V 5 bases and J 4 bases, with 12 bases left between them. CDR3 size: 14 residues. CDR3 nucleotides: TGTGCCAGCAGCCCCGAAACGGGGTACAATGAGCAGTTCTTC. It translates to CASSPETGYNEQFF.

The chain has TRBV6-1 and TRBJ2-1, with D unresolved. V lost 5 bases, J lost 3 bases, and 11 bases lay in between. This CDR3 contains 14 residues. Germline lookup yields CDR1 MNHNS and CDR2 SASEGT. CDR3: CASSRVADYNEQFF. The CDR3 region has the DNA TGTGCCAGCAGTCGAGTGGCGGACTACAATGAGCAGTTCTTC.

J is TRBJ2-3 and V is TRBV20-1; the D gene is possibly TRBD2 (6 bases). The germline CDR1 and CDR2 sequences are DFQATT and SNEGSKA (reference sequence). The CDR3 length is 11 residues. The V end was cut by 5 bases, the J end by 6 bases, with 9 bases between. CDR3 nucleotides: TGCAGTGCTTCTAGCGCGGATACGCAGTATTTT. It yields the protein CSASSADTQYF.

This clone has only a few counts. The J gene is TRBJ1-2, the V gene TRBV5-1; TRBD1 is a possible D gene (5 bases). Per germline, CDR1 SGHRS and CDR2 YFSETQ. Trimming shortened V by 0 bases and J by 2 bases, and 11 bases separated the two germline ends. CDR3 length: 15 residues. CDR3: CASSLAAGLNYGYTF. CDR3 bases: TGCGCCAGCAGCTTGGCCGCGGGGCTGAACTATGGCTACACCTTC.

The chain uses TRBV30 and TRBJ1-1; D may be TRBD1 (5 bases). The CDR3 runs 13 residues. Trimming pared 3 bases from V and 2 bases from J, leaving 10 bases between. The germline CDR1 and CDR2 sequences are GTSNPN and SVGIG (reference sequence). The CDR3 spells CAWRLRDNTEAFF. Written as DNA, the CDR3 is TGTGCCTGGAGGCTCCGGGACAACACTGAAGCTTTCTTT.

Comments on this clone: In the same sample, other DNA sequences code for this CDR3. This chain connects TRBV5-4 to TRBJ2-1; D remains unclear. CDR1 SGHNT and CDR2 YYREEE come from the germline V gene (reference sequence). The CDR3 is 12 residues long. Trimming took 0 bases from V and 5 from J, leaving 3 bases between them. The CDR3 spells CASSLGDNEQFF. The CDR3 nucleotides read TGTGCCAGCAGCTTGGGAGACAATGAGCAGTTCTTC. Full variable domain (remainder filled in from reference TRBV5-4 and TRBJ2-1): ETGVTQSPTHLIKTRGQQVTLRCSSQSGHNTVSWYQQALGQGPQFIFQYYREEENGRGNFPPRFSGLQFPNYSSELNVNALELDDSALYLCASSLGDNEQFFGPGTRLTVL.

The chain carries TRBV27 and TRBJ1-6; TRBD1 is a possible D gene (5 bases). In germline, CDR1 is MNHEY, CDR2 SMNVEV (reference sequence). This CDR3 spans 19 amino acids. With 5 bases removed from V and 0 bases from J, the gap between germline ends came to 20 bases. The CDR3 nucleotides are TGTGCCAGCAGTCGGACGGGACCGAGGGTTAGCTCCTATAATTCACCCCTCCACTTT. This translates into CASSRTGPRVSSYNSPLHF.

CDR3 loop: CASSTGQGINEQYF. CDR3 bases: TGTGCCAGCAGCACCGGACAGGGGATCAACGAGCAGTACTTC. The chain is built from TRBV5-6 and TRBJ2-7, with TRBD1 identical over 9 bases. The CDR3 has 14 amino acids. V lost 4 bases to trimming and J lost 5 bases; unmatched junction nucleotides: 7. Per the germline V gene, CDR1 is SGHDT and CDR2 is YYEEEE.

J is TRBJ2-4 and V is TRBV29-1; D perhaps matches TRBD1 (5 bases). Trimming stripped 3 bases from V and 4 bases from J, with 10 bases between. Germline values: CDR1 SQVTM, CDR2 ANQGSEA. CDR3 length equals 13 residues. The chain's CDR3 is CSVEGRVKNIQYF. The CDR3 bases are TGCAGCGTTGAGGGCAGGGTAAAAAACATTCAGTACTTC.

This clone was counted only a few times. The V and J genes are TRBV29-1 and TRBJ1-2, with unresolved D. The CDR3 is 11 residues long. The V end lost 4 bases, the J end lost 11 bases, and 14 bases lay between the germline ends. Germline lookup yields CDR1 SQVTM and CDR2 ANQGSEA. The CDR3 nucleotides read TGCAGCGTTGCAATGGGGTCTAGGTACACCTTC. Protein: CSVAMGSRYTF.

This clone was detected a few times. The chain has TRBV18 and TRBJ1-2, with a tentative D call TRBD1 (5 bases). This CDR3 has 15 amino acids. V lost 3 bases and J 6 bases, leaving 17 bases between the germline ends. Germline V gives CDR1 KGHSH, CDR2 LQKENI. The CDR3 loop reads CASSPRFRALHGYTF. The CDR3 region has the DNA TGTGCCAGCTCACCGCGGTTCAGGGCTCTTCATGGCTACACCTTC.

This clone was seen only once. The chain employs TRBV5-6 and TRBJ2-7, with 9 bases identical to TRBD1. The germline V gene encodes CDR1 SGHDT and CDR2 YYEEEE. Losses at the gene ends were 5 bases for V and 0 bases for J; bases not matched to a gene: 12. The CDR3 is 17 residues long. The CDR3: CASSPTGGQTPSYEQYF. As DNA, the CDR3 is TGTGCCAGCAGTCCAACAGGGGGCCAAACACCCTCCTACGAGCAGTACTTC. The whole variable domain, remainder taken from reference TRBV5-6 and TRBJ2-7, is DAGVTQSPTHLIKTRGQQVTLRCSPKSGHDTVSWYQQALGQGPQFIFQYYEEEERQRGNFPDRFSGHQFPNYSSELNVNALLLGDSALYLCASSPTGGQTPSYEQYFGPGTRLTVT.

CDR3 in DNA: TGCAGCGTTGTGGGGGAGGGCTCCTACGAGCAGTACTTC. Translated: CSVVGEGSYEQYF. The chain joins TRBV29-1 to TRBJ2-7; TRBD2 matches 7 bases. The CDR3 totals 13 residues. V shed 4 bases and J 0 bases; nucleotides not matched to a gene: 3. The germline V gene has CDR1 SQVTM and CDR2 ANQGSEA.

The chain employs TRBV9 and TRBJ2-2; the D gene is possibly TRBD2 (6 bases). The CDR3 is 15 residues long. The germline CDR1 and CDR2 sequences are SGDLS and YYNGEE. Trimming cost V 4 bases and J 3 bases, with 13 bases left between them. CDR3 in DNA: TGTGCCAGCAGCCCCTTGGGGGAGGACACCGGGGAGCTGTTTTTT. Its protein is CASSPLGEDTGELFF.